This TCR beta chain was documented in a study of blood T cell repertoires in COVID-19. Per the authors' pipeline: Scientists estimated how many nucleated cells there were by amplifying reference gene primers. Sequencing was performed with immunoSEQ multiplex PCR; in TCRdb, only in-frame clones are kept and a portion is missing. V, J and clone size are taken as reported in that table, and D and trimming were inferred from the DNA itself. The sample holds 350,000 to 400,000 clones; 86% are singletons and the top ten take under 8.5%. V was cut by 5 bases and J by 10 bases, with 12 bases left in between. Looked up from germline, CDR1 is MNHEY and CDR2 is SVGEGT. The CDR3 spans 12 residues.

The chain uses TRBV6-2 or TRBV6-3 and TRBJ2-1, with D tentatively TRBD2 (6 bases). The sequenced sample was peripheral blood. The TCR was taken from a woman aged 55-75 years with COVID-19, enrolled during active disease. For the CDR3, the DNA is TGTGCCAGCAGTGTAGCGGTGTGGGAGCAGTTCTTC. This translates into CASSVAVWEQFF.